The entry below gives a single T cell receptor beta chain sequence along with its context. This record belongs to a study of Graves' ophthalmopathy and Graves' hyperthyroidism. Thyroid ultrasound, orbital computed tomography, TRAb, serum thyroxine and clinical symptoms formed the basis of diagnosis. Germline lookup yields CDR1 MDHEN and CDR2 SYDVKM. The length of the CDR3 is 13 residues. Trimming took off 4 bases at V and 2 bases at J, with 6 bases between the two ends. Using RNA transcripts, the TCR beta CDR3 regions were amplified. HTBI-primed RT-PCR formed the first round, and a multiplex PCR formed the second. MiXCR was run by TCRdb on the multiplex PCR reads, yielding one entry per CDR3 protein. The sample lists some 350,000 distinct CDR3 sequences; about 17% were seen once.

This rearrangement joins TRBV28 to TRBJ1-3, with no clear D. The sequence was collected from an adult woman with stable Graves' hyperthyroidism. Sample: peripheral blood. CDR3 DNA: TGTGCCAGCAGTTCCTGGGCTGGAAACACCATATATTTT. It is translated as CASSSWAGNTIYF.